The clone carrying this TCR beta chain was seen a handful of times. Antigen: not known. Only in-frame clones appear in the TCRdb table, and some are missing; sequencing was by immunoSEQ multiplex PCR. Of over 2 million clones in the sample, about 95% were seen once. It was CD45RO-negative cells, positively selected for CCR7, that made up naive CD8 cells, with terminally differentiated effector memory CD45RA+ cells excluded. Caucasian adults residing in Nashville, Tennessee made up all the donors. This specimen comes from a study of shared clonotypes between healthy human individuals. The overall study: The donor pool was made up of two women and a few men aged 18 to 49. Whole-study results and caveats: A small donor pool kept down the genetic and exposure-history diversity that was represented. Only blood was sampled, and tissue TCR repertoires likely differ from blood ones.

The receptor was derived from a man in his late teens or twenties in good health. Sequenced: naive CD8+ T cells sorted from blood.

CDR3 region: CASSVDSRSTDTQYF. CDR3 nucleotide sequence: TGTGCCAGCAGCGTAGACTCAAGGTCCACAGATACGCAGTATTTT. The chain uses TRBV9 and TRBJ2-3, with D hard to call. This CDR3 comprises 15 residues. Trimming removed 0 bases at V and 2 bases at J, with 10 bases between. The V gene's germline CDR1 is SGDLS and CDR2 YYNGEE. The variable domain in full, with the rest retrieved from reference TRBV9 and TRBJ2-3, is DSGVTQTPKHLITATGQRVTLRCSPRSGDLSVYWYQQSLDQGLQFLIQYYNGEERAKGNILERFSAQQFPDLHSELNLSSLELGDSALYFCASSVDSRSTDTQYFGPGTRLTVL.